This TCR beta chain was sequenced for a study of cytomegalovirus exposure and HLA in healthy donors. About the research overall: Caucasian-associated ancestry cluster membership applied to around 76% of several hundred genotyped donors.

The PCR made use of 60 Vbeta and 13 Jbeta primers. Using immunoSEQ multiplex PCR, the repertoire was profiled, and TCRdb retains in-frame clones only, with some absent. The sample consists of 90,000 to 150,000 clones, 77% of them appearing once. Regarding the study as a whole: CMV antigen specificity of a few CMV-associated chains was confirmed in vitro. Apart from CMV serostatus, no immune exposure information was available. Researchers reported in a later analysis that common viral pathogens appeared linked to several top clusters.

For this clone: The target antigen is unknown.

The TCR originated in a man between 40 and 49 years old in good health and CMV-seropositive. Sequencing used PBMCs.

The CDR3 spells CASSRTIPYNEQFF. CDR3 nucleotide sequence: TGTGCCAGCAGCCGGACTATACCCTACAATGAGCAGTTCTTC. The chain is built from TRBV5-6 and TRBJ2-1; the D gene is possibly TRBD2 (6 bases). The germline V gene encodes CDR1 SGHDT and CDR2 YYEEEE. The V gene lost 4 bases and the J gene lost 2 bases, with 10 bases spanning the gap. The length of the CDR3 is 14 residues.